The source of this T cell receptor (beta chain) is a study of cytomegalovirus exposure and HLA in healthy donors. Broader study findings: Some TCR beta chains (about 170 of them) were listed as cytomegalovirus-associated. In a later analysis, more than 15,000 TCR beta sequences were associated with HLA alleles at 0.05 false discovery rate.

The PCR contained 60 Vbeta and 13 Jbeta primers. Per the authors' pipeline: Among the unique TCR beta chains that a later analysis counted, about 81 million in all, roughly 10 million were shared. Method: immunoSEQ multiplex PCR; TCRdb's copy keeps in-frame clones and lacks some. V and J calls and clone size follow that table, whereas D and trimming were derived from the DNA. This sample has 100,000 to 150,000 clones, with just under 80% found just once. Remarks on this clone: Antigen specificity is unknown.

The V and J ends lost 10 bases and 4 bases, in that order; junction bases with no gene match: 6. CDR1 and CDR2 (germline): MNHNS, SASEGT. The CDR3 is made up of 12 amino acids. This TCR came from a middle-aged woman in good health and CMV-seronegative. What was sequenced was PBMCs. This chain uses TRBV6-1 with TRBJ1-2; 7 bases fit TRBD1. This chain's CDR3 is CATAPGGYGYTF. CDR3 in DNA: TGTGCCACCGCCCCAGGGGGCTATGGCTACACCTTC.